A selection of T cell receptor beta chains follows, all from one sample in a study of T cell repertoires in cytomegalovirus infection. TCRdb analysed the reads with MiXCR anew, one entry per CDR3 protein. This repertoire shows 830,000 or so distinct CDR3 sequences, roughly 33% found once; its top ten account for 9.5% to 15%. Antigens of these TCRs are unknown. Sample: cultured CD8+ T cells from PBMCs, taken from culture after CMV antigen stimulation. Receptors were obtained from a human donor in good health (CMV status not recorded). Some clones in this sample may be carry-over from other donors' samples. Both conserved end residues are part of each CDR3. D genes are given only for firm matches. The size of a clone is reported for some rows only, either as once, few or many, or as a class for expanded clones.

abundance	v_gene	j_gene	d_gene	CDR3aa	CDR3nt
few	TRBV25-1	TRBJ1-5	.	CASSAAGNQPQHF	TGTGCCAGCAGTGCAGCAGGAAATCAGCCCCAGCATTTT
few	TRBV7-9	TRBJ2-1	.	CASSSRNEDEQFF	TGTGCCAGCAGCTCTCGAAACGAGGATGAGCAGTTCTTC
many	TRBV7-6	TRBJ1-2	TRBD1	CASSLGTGPYGYTF	TGTGCCAGCAGCCTAGGGACAGGACCCTATGGCTACACCTTC
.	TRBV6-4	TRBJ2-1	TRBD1	CASSYRDSGNEQFF	TGTGCCAGCTCATACCGGGACAGTGGCAATGAGCAGTTCTTC
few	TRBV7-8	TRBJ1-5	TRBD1	CASNPSGGGNQPQHF	TGTGCCAGCAACCCCTCAGGGGGCGGTAATCAGCCCCAGCATTTT
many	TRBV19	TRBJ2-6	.	CASSLDSSGANVLTF	TGTGCCAGCAGTCTAGACAGCTCTGGGGCCAACGTCCTGACTTTC
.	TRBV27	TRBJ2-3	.	CASSLSGPVPSTDTQYF	TGTGCCAGCAGTTTATCCGGGCCCGTCCCTAGCACAGATACGCAGTATTTT
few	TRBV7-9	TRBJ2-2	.	CASSSAYSSGTSTGELFF	TGTGCCAGCAGCTCCGCATACTCATCGGGGACGTCCACCGGGGAGCTGTTTTTT
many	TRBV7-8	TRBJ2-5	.	CASSLFGGTAEVDQYF	TGTGCCAGCAGCCTATTCGGAGGGACAGCTGAAGTCGACCAGTACTTC
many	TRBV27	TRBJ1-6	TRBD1	CASSPQGGSSYNSPLHF	TGTGCCAGCAGCCCACAGGGGGGGAGCTCCTATAATTCACCCCTCCACTTT
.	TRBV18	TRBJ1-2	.	CASSPGSYNYGYTF	TGTGCCAGCTCACCGGGCAGTTATAACTATGGCTACACCTTC
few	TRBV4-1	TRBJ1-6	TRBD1	CASSHLGGDSNSPLHF	TGCGCCAGCAGCCATCTCGGAGGGGACAGTAATTCACCCCTCCACTTT
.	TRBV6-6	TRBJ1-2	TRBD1	CASSSGGDRGRRGYTF	TGTGCCAGCAGTTCCGGAGGCGACAGGGGCCGACGGGGCTACACCTTC
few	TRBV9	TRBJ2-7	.	CASSPSREYYEQYF	TGTGCCAGCAGCCCCTCAAGGGAGTACTACGAGCAGTACTTC
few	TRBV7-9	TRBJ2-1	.	CASSFNPTIIF	TGTGCCAGCAGCTTCAACCCTACTATCATCTTC
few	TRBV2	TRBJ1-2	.	CASRPMAGYTF	TGTGCCAGCAGACCGATGGCCGGCTACACCTTC
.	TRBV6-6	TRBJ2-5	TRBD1	CASRPTLIQGSGETQYF	TGTGCCAGCAGGCCAACCTTAATACAGGGGTCAGGGGAGACCCAGTACTTC
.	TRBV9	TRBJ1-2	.	CASSVADSGKNYGYTF	TGTGCCAGCAGCGTAGCTGATTCAGGGAAAAACTATGGCTACACCTTC
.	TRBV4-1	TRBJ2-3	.	CASSQGWVGSTDTQYF	TGCGCCAGCAGCCAAGGTTGGGTCGGAAGCACAGATACGCAGTATTTT
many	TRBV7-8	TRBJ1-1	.	CASSTRTDSTAFF	TGTGCCAGCAGCACCCGGACGGACTCGACAGCTTTCTTT
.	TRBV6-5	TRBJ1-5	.	CASSLYMFNQPQHF	TGTGCCAGCAGTTTGTACATGTTCAATCAGCCCCAGCATTTT
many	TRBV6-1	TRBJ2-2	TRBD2	CASSELADTGELFF	TGTGCCAGCAGTGAACTAGCGGACACCGGGGAGCTGTTTTTT
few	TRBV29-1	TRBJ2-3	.	CSVDSGPSTDTQYF	TGCAGCGTTGACTCAGGTCCTAGCACAGATACGCAGTATTTT
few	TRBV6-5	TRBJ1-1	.	CASSYSAGALTEAFF	TGTGCCAGCAGTTACTCCGCGGGGGCGCTCACTGAAGCTTTCTTT
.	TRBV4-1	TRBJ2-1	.	CASSQGPGASSYNEQFF	TGCGCCAGCAGCCAAGGGCCGGGGGCGAGCTCCTACAATGAGCAGTTCTTC
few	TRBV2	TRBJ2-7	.	CASSDIGRSYEQYF	TGTGCCAGCAGTGATATAGGGAGAAGCTACGAGCAGTACTTC
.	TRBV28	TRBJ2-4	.	CASSLSLWGPLGENIQYF	TGTGCCAGCAGTTTATCTTTGTGGGGGCCCTTAGGCGAAAACATTCAGTACTTC
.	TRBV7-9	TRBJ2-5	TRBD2	CASSSERGGRETQYF	TGTGCCAGCAGCTCCGAGCGGGGGGGCAGGGAGACCCAGTACTTC
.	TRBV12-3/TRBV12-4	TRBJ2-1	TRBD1	CASSLVGDSYNEQFF	TGTGCCAGCAGTTTAGTGGGGGACAGCTACAATGAGCAGTTCTTC
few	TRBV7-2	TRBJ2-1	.	CASSFAGMGNEQFF	TGTGCCAGCAGCTTCGCAGGGATGGGCAATGAGCAGTTCTTC
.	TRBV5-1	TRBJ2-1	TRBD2	CASSLARLAGYNEQFF	TGCGCCAGCAGCTTGGCCCGTCTAGCGGGGTACAATGAGCAGTTCTTC
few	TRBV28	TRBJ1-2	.	CASSSSENYGYTF	TGTGCCAGCAGTTCGTCAGAGAACTATGGCTACACCTTC
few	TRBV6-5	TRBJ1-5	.	CASSYMNSNQPQHF	TGTGCCAGCAGTTACATGAATAGCAATCAGCCCCAGCATTTT
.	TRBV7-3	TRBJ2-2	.	CASSSRTDHTTDAGELFF	TGTGCCAGCAGCTCAAGGACGGACCACACCACCGACGCCGGGGAGCTGTTTTTT
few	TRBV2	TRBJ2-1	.	CASPNRLDEQFF	TGTGCCTCCCCCAATAGGTTAGATGAGCAGTTCTTC
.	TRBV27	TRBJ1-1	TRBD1	CASSGAGGMNTEAFF	TGTGCCAGCAGCGGGGCAGGGGGCATGAACACTGAAGCTTTCTTT
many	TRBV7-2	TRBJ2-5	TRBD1	CASSKGTGQETQYF	TGTGCCAGCAGTAAAGGGACAGGCCAAGAGACCCAGTACTTC
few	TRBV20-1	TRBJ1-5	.	CSARANGEGPKGLNQPQHF	TGCAGTGCTAGAGCGAATGGTGAGGGCCCAAAGGGCTTAAATCAGCCCCAGCATTTT
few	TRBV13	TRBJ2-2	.	CASNKAGTGELFF	TGTGCCAGCAACAAAGCTGGCACCGGGGAGCTGTTTTTT
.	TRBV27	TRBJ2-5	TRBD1	CASSSPGTGSRETQYF	TGTGCCAGCAGTTCCCCCGGGACAGGGTCGAGGGAGACCCAGTACTTC
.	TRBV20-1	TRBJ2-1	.	CSARDKQEFNEQFF	TGCAGTGCTAGAGATAAGCAGGAGTTCAATGAGCAGTTCTTC
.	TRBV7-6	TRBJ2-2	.	CASFRDNTGELFF	TGTGCCAGCTTCAGAGATAACACCGGGGAGCTGTTTTTT
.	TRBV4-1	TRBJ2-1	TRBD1	CARSQETGAYNEQFF	TGCGCCAGGAGCCAAGAGACAGGGGCCTACAATGAGCAGTTCTTC
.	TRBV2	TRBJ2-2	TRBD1	CASSDPGTGNTGELFF	TGTGCCAGCAGTGACCCCGGGACAGGGAATACCGGGGAGCTGTTTTTT
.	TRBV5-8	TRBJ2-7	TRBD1	CASSLGGPPGQGSTYEQYF	TGTGCCAGCAGCTTGGGAGGCCCTCCGGGACAGGGTTCTACCTACGAGCAGTACTTC
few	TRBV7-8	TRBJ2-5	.	CASSFKGWGYQETQYF	TGTGCCAGCAGCTTCAAGGGCTGGGGGTACCAAGAGACCCAGTACTTC
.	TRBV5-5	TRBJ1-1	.	CASSLYPTGVEAFF	TGTGCCAGCAGCTTGTATCCAACTGGGGTAGAAGCTTTCTTT
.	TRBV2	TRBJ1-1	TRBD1	CASRASRSRGTEAFF	TGTGCCAGCAGGGCCTCCCGTTCCAGGGGGACTGAAGCTTTCTTT
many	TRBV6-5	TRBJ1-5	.	CASSVEGRSNQPQHF	TGTGCCAGCAGTGTCGAAGGGCGTAGCAATCAGCCCCAGCATTTT
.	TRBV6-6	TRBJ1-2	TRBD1	CASSYSTGLEGGYTF	TGTGCCAGCAGTTATTCGACAGGGCTAGAGGGGGGCTACACCTTC
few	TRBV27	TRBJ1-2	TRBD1	CASSLTGQGELYYGYTF	TGTGCCAGCAGTTTAACAGGACAGGGGGAATTGTACTATGGCTACACCTTC
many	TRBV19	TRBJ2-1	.	CASSIPRVSAYNEQFF	TGTGCCAGTAGTATTCCCAGGGTGTCGGCTTACAATGAGCAGTTCTTC
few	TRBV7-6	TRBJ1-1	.	CASSLAYGGAEAFF	TGTGCCAGCAGCTTAGCCTATGGGGGCGCTGAAGCTTTCTTT
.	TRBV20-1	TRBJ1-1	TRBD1	CSAREIGIPWTGF	TGCAGTGCTAGAGAGATAGGGATCCCTTGGACAGGCTTT
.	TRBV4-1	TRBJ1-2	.	CASSQQETNYGYTF	TGCGCCAGCAGCCAACAGGAAACTAACTATGGCTACACCTTC